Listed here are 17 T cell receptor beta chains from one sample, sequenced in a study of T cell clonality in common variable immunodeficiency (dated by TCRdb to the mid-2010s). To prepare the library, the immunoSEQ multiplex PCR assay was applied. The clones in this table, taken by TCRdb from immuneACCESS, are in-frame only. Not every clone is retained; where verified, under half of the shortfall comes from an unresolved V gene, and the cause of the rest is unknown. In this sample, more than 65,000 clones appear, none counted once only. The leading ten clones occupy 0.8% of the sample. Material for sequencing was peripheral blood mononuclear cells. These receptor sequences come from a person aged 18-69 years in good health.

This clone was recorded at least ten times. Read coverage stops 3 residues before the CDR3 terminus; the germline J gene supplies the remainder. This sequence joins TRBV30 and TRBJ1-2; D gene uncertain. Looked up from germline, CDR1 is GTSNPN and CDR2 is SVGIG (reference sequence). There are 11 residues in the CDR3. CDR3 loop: CAFSGAAGYTF. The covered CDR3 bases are TGTGCGTTTTCCGGTGCCGCTGGC.

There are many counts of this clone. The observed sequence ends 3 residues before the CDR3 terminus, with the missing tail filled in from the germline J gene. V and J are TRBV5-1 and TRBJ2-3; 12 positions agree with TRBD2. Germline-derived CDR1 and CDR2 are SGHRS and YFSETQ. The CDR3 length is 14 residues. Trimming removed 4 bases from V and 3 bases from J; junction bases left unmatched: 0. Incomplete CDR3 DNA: TGCGCCAGCAGCCTAGCGGGAGGGACAGATACG. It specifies CASSLAGGTDT. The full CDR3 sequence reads CASSLAGGTDTQYF.

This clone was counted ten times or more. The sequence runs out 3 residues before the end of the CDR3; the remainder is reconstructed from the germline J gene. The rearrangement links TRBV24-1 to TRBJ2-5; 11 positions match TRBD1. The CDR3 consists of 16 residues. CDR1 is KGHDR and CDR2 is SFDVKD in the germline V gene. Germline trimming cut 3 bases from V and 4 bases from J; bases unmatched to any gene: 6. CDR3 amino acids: CATSDPGTGGGETQYF. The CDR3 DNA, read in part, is TGTGCCACCAGTGATCCGGGGACAGGGGGGGGAGAGACC.

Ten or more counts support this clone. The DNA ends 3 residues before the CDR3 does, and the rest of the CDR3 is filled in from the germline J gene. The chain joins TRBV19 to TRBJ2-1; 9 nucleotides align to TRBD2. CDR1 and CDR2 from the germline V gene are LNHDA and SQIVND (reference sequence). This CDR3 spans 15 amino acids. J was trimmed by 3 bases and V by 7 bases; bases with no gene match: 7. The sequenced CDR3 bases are TGTGCCAGTACAGGGGGTAGCGGGGGCTACAATGAG. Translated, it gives CASTGGSGGYNE. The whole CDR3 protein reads CASTGGSGGYNEQFF.

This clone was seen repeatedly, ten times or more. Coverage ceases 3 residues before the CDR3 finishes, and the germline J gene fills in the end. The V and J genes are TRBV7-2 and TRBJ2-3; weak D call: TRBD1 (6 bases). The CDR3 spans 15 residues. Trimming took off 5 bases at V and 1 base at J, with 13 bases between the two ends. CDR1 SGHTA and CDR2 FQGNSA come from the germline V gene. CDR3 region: CASSPPGARTDTQYF. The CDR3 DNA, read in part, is TGTGCCAGCAGCCCCCCAGGGGCCCGCACAGATACG.

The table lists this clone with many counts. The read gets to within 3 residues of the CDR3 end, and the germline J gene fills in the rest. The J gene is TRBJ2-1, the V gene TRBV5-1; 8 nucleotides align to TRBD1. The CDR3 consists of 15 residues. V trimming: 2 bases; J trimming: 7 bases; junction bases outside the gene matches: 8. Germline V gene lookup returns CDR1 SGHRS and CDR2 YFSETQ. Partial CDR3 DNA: TGCGCCAGCAGCTTTGTCAGGGGGCAGGGGAATGAG. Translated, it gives CASSFVRGQGNE. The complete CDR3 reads CASSFVRGQGNEQFF.

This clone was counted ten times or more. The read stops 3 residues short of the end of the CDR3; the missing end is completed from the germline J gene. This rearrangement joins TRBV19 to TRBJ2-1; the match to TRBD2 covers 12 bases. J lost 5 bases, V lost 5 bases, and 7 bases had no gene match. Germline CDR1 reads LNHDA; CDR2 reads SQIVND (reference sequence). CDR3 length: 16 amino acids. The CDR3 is CASSAYLAGGHNEQFF. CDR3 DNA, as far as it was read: TGTGCCAGTAGTGCCTATCTAGCGGGAGGGCACAATGAG. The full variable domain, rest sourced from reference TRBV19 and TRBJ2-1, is DGGITQSPKYLFRKEGQNVTLSCEQNLNHDAMYWYRQDPGQGLRLIYYSQIVNDFQKGDIAEGYSVSREKKESFPLTVTSAQKNPTAFYLCASSAYLAGGHNEQFFGPGTRLTVL.

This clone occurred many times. CDR3 DNA, as far as it was read: TGTGCCAGCAGTGTAAGGTCGGGGCAGGGGTACGAG. Its translation: CASSVRSGQGYE. The whole CDR3 protein is CASSVRSGQGYEQYF. The J gene is TRBJ2-7, the V gene TRBV6-1; tentative D call: TRBD1 (6 bases). The read finishes 3 residues shy of the CDR3 end, and the germline J gene is used to complete it. This CDR3 comprises 15 residues. From germline, CDR1 is MNHNS and CDR2 SASEGT. The germline V and J ends were trimmed by 4 bases and 4 bases, with 17 bases remaining between them.

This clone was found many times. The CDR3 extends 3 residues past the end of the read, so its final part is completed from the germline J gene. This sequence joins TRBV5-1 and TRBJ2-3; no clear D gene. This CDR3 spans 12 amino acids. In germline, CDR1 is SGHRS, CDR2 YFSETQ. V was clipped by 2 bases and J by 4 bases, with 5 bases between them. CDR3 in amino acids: CASSFISDTQYF. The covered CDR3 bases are TGCGCCAGCAGCTTTATTTCAGATACG. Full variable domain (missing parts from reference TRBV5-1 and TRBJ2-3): KAGVTQTPRYLIKTRGQQVTLSCSPISGHRSVSWYQQTPGQGLQFLFEYFSETQRNKGNFPGRFSGRQFSNSRSEMNVSTLELGDSALYLCASSFISDTQYFGPGTRLTVL.

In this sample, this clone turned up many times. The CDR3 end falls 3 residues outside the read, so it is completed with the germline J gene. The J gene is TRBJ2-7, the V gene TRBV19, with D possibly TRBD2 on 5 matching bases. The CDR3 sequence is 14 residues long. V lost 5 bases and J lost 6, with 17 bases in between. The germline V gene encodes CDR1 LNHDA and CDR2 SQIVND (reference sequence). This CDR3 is CASSPERGPGEQYF. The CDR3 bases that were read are TGTGCCAGTAGTCCAGAACGGGGTCCGGGCGAG.

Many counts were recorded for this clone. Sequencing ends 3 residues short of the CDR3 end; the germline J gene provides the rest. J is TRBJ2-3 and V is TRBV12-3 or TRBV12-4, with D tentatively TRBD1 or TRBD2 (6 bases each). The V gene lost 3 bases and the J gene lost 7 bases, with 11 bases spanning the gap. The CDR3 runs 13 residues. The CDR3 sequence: CASSLGAGYTQYF. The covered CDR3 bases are TGTGCCAGCAGTTTGGGGGCGGGATATACG.

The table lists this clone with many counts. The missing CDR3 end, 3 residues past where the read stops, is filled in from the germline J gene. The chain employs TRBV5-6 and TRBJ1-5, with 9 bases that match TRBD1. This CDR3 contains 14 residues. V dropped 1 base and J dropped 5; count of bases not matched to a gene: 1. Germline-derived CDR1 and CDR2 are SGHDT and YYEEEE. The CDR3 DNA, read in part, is TGTGCCAGCAGCTTGACAGGGGGCGATCAGCCC. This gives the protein CASSLTGGDQP. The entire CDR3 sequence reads CASSLTGGDQPQHF. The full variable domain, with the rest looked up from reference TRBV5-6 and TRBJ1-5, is DAGVTQSPTHLIKTRGQQVTLRCSPKSGHDTVSWYQQALGQGPQFIFQYYEEEERQRGNFPDRFSGHQFPNYSSELNVNALLLGDSALYLCASSLTGGDQPQHFGDGTRLSIL.

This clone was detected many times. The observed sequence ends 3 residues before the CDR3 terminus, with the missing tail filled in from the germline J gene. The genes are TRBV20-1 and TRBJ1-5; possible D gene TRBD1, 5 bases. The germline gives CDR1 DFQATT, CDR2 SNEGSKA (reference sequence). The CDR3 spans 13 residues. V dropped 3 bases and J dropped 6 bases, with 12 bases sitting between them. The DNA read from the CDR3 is TGCAGTGCTAGTCGGGGGAACACTCAGCCC. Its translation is CSASRGNTQP. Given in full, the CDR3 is CSASRGNTQPQHF.

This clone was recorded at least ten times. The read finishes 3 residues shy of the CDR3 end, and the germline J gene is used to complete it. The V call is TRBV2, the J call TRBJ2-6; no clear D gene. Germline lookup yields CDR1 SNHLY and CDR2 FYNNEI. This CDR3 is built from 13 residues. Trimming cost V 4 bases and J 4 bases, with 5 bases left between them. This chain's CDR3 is CASSGLGANVLTF. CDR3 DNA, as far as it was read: TGTGCCAGCAGTGGACTCGGGGCCAACGTC.

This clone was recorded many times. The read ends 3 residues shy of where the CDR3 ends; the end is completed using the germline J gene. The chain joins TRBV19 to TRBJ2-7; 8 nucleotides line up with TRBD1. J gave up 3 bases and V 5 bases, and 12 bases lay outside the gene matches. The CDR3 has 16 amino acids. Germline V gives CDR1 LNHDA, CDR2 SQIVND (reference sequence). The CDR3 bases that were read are TGTGCCAGTAGTGGGGATGACAGGGGAGGTTACTACGAG. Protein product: CASSGDDRGGYYE. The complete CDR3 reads CASSGDDRGGYYEQYF.

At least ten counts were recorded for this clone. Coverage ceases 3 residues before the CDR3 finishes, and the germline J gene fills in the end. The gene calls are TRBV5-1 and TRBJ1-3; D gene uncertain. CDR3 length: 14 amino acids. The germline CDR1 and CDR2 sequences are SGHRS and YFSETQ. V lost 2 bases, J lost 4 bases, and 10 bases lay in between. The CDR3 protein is CASSFVGAGNTIYF. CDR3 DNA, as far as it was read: TGCGCCAGCAGCTTTGTGGGCGCCGGAAACACC. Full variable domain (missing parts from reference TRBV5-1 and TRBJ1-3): KAGVTQTPRYLIKTRGQQVTLSCSPISGHRSVSWYQQTPGQGLQFLFEYFSETQRNKGNFPGRFSGRQFSNSRSEMNVSTLELGDSALYLCASSFVGAGNTIYFGEGSWLTVV.

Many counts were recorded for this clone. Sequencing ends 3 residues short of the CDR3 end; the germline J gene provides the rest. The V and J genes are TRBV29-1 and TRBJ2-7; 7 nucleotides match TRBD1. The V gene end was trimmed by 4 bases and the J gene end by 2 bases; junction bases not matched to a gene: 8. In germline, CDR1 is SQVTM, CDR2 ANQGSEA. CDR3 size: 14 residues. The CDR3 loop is CSVARTGAAYEQYF. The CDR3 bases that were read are TGCAGCGTTGCCCGGACAGGCGCCGCCTACGAG.